One sample yielded the 13 T cell receptor beta chains listed below, sequenced in a study of identical twins. TCRdb re-called the 5' RACE reads through MiXCR, storing one row per CDR3 protein. The sample has 1.5 million to 2 million distinct CDR3 sequences, around 29% seen once. Material: cord blood. The receptors were gathered from a newborn girl in good health.

This chain links TRBV2 with TRBJ2-3, with 7 bases that match TRBD2. Germline CDR1 reads SNHLY; CDR2 reads FYNNEI. The CDR3 has 16 residues. J gave up 1 base and V 2 bases, and 6 bases lay outside the gene matches. CDR3 loop: CASSEILTSGTDTQYF. DNA for the CDR3: TGTGCCAGCAGTGAAATTTTAACTAGCGGCACAGATACGCAGTATTTT. Full variable domain (rest looked up from reference TRBV2 and TRBJ2-3): EPEVTQTPSHQVTQMGQEVILRCVPISNHLYFYWYRQILGQKVEFLVSFYNNEISEKSEIFDDQFSVERPDGSNFTLKIRSTKLEDSAMYFCASSEILTSGTDTQYFGPGTRLTVL.

This clonotype has just a few counts. The chain is built from TRBV6-6 and TRBJ2-4; TRBD2 agrees at 8 bases. With 7 bases clipped from V and 3 bases from J, the junction kept 14 bases outside the gene matches. The germline V gene encodes CDR1 MNHNY and CDR2 SVGAGI (reference sequence). The CDR3 runs to 17 residues. The chain's CDR3 is CASTIGGGRRGKNIQYF. The CDR3 DNA sequence: TGTGCCAGCACCATCGGGGGGGGGCGAAGGGGCAAAAACATTCAGTACTTC.

A note on this clonotype: The junction and the germline gene differ at one end; a read error may be behind it. The gene calls are TRBV3-1 and TRBJ1-6; 8 nucleotides line up with TRBD1. Germline V gene data show CDR1 as LGHDT and CDR2 as YNNKEL (reference sequence). This CDR3 is 13 amino acids long. Here the CDR3 DNA reads TGTGCCAGCAGCCATGACAGGGGTTCACCCCCCCACTTT. Translated: CASSHDRGSPPHF. Together with reference TRBV3-1 and TRBJ1-6, the CDR3 gives the full variable domain: DTAVSQTPKYLVTQMGNDKSIKCEQNLGHDTMYWYKQDSKKFLKIMFSYNNKELIINETVPNRFSPKSPDKAHLNLHINSLELGDSAVYFCASSHDRGSPPHFGNGTRLTVT.

This clonotype was seen only a few times. This chain uses TRBV4-1 with TRBJ2-5; D is unresolved. V was trimmed by 1 base and J by 2 bases, leaving 14 bases between them. The length of the CDR3 is 16 residues. Germline lookup yields CDR1 MGHRA and CDR2 YSYEKL. In nucleotides, the CDR3 is TGCGCCAGCAGCCAAGTGGCCAGACACGATCAAGAGACCCAGTACTTC. Translated, it gives CASSQVARHDQETQYF.

This chain links TRBV29-1 with TRBJ2-5; 7 positions match TRBD2. The CDR3 loop spans 16 amino acids. Looked up from germline, CDR1 is SQVTM and CDR2 is ANQGSEA. Trimming cost V 4 bases and J 11 bases; bases outside gene matches: 22. The CDR3 reads CSVGGSFAGVNLEQYF. CDR3 nucleotide sequence: TGCAGCGTTGGGGGGTCATTTGCGGGGGTCAATTTGGAACAGTACTTC. Using reference TRBV29-1 and TRBJ2-5 for the parts outside the CDR3, the full variable domain is SAVISQKPSRDICQRGTSLTIQCQVDSQVTMMFWYRQQPGQSLTLIATANQGSEATYESGFVIDKFPISRPNLTFSTLTVSNMSPEDSSIYLCSVGGSFAGVNLEQYFGPGTRLLVL.

This clonotype was recorded a few times. The chain combines TRBV15 with TRBJ2-4; D not resolved. In germline, CDR1 is LNHNV, CDR2 YYDKDF (reference sequence). V shed 3 bases and J shed 0 bases, with 6 bases lying between them. The CDR3 spans 14 residues. The CDR3 nucleotides are TGTGCCACCAGCAGTTTTTCAGCCAAAAACATTCAGTACTTC. This translates into CATSSFSAKNIQYF.

V is TRBV9 and J is TRBJ2-2; D unresolved. Per germline, CDR1 SGDLS and CDR2 YYNGEE. V lost 3 bases to trimming and J lost 0 bases, with 15 bases between them. The CDR3 length is 17 residues. CDR3 sequence reads: CASSAYWVPTNTGELFF. The DNA for the CDR3 is TGTGCCAGCAGCGCCTACTGGGTCCCAACGAACACCGGGGAGCTGTTTTTT.

In its sample, this clonotype was seen a few times. The chain is built from TRBV12-3 or TRBV12-4 and TRBJ2-1; possibly TRBD2 for D (7 bases). V was cut by 0 bases and J by 5 bases, with 17 bases left in between. The CDR3 covers 17 residues. The CDR3 DNA is TGTGCCAGCAGTTTAGCTGAGGGGGGGGGAGGCCACAATGAGCAGTTCTTC. Its protein product is CASSLAEGGGGHNEQFF.

The sample holds a few counts of this clonotype. The chain recombines TRBV2 with TRBJ2-2; 11 positions agree with TRBD2. The V segment lost 10 bases and the J segment 9 bases; nucleotides outside the gene matches: 13. The length of the CDR3 is 15 residues. Germline V gives CDR1 SNHLY, CDR2 FYNNEI. The CDR3 protein is CATNRLAGGFRELFF. CDR3 coding DNA: TGTGCCACCAACCGGCTAGCGGGAGGTTTTCGGGAGCTGTTTTTT.

V and J are TRBV6-2 or TRBV6-3 and TRBJ2-7; TRBD2 matches at 7 bases. Germline CDR1 and CDR2: MNHEY and SVGEGT. After removal of 4 bases from V and 2 bases from J, the junction contained 8 bases not matched to a gene. CDR3 size: 15 residues. The CDR3 DNA follows: TGTGCCAGCAGTTCCGGACTAGTCCTTACCTACGAGCAGTACTTC. It encodes CASSSGLVLTYEQYF.

This clonotype has more than one count but fewer than ten. The junction does not match germline at one end; this may be a read error. The rearrangement joins TRBV7-2 to TRBJ2-3, with D perhaps assigned TRBD1 or TRBD2 (6 bases each). Germline V gene lookup returns CDR1 SGHTA and CDR2 FQGNSA. CDR3 length: 14 amino acids. As DNA, the CDR3 is TGTGCCAGCAGTTTAGGGGGGATAAGAGATACGCAGTATTTT. It specifies CASSLGGIRDTQYF.

V gene TRBV7-2 combines with J gene TRBJ1-5; 9 bases are a match to TRBD1. Unmatched junction bases numbered 12, after V lost 5 bases and J lost 7 bases. The germline CDR1 and CDR2 sequences are SGHTA and FQGNSA. The length of the CDR3 is 16 residues. CDR3 in DNA: TGTGCCAGCAGCCTAACTGGGACAGGGAGAGGGCAGCCCCAGCATTTT. Protein sequence: CASSLTGTGRGQPQHF.

Ten or more counts support this clonotype. V gene TRBV25-1 combines with J gene TRBJ1-5; D not certain. V was clipped by 3 bases and J by 6 bases, with 0 bases between them. The CDR3 spans 10 residues. Germline V CDR1 and CDR2: MGHDK, SYGVNS. DNA of the CDR3: TGTGCCAGCAGTGATCAGCCCCAGCATTTT. Its translation: CASSDQPQHF.